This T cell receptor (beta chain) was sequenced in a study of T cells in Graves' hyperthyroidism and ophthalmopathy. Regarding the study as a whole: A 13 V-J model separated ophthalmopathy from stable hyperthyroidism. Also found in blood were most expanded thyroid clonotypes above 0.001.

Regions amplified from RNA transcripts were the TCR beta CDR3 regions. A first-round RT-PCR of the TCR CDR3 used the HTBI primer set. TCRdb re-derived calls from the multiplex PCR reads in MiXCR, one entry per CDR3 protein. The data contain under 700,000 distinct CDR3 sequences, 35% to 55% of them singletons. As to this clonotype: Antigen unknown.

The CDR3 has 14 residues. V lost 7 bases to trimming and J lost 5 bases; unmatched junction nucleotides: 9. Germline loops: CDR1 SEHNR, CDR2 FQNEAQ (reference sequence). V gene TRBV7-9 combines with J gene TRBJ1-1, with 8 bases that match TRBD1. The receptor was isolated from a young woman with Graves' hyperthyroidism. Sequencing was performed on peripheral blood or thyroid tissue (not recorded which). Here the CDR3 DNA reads TGTGCCAGCATATACGGACAGGGTATGACTGAAGCTTTCTTT. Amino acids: CASIYGQGMTEAFF.